Sequencing of this T cell receptor (beta chain) was carried out in a study of blood T cell repertoires in COVID-19. As for the study in general: COVID-19 samples from acute and convalescent phases originated in the United States, Italy and Spain. Sources were T cells, B-cell-depleted T cells, or PBMCs; the material itself was cDNA or gDNA.

In the original processing: Quantification of nucleated cells was approximated via reference gene primer amplification. TCRdb's table, derived via immunoSEQ multiplex PCR, lists solely in-frame clones and lacks some. V and J calls and clone size are those listed in that table; D and trimming were worked out from the DNA. The repertoire holds under 150,000 clones, with around two thirds as singletons. Trimming took off 3 bases at V and 3 bases at J, with 15 bases between the two ends. The V gene's germline CDR1 is DFQATT and CDR2 SNEGSKA (reference sequence). The CDR3 spans 14 residues. This rearrangement joins TRBV20-1 to TRBJ2-7; D is possibly TRBD1 (6 bases). The sequence came from a woman in her 70s with acute or convalescent COVID-19. Sequences were obtained from peripheral blood. For the CDR3, the DNA is TGCAGTGCTAGTCCGGGACAAGGGGACTACGAGCAGTACTTC. Protein sequence: CSASPGQGDYEQYF.